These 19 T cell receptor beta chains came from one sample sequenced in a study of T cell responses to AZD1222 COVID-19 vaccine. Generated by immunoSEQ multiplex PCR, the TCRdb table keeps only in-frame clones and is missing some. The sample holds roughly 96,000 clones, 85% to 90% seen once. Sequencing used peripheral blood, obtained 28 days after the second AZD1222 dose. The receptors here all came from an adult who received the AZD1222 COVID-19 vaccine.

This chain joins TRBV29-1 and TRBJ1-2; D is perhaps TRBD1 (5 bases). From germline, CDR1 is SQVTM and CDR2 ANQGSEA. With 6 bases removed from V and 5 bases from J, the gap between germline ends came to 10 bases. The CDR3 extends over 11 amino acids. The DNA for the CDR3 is TGCAGCGTGCTACAGGCTTATGGCTACACCTTC. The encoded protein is CSVLQAYGYTF.

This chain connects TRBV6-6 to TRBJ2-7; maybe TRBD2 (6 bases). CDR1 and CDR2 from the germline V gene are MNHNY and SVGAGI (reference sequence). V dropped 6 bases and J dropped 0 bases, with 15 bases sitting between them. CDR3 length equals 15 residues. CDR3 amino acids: CASRPGTSSSYEQYF. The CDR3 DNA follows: TGTGCCAGCAGGCCCGGGACTTCCAGCTCCTACGAGCAGTACTTC.

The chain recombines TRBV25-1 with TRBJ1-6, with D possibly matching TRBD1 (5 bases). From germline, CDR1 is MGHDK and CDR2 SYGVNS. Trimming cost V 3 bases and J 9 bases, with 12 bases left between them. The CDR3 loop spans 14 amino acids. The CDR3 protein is CASSDSGGGSPLHF. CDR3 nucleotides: TGTGCCAGCAGTGACTCTGGGGGGGGTTCACCCCTCCACTTT.

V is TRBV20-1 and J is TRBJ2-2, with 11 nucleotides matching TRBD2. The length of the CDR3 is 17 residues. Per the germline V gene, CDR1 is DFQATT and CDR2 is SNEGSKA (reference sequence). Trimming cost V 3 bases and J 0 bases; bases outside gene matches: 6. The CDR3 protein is CSASHGLAGSNTGELFF. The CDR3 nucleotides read TGCAGTGCTAGTCACGGACTAGCGGGCTCGAACACCGGGGAGCTGTTTTTT.

The CDR3 region has the DNA TGTGCCAGCAGCTTAGTTTCAGACGGAAACACTGAAGCTTTCTTT. Translation gives CASSLVSDGNTEAFF. The gene calls are TRBV7-8 and TRBJ1-1; D is uncertain. V was pared by 1 base and J by 2 bases, with 11 bases between. Germline loops: CDR1 SGHVS, CDR2 FQNEAQ. This CDR3 contains 15 residues.

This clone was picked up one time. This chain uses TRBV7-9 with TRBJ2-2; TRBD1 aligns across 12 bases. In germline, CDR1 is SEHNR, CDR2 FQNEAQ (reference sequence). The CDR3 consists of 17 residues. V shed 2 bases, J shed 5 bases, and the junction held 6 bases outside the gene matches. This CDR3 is CASSLPGQGAHTGELFF. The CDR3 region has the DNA TGTGCCAGCAGCTTACCGGGACAGGGGGCGCATACCGGGGAGCTGTTTTTT.

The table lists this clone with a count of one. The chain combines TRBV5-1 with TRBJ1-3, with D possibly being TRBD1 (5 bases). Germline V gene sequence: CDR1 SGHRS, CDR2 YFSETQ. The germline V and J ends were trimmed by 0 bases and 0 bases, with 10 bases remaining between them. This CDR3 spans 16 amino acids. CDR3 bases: TGCGCCAGCAGCTTGGTACCAGGGAGCTCTGGAAACACCATATATTTT. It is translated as CASSLVPGSSGNTIYF.

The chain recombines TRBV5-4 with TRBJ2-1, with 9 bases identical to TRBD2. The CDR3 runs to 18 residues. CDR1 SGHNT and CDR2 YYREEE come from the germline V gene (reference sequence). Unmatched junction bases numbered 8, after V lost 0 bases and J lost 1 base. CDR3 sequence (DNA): TGTGCCAGCAGCTTGGTCGCGGGGGGGCGTCAATCCTACAATGAGCAGTTCTTC. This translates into CASSLVAGGRQSYNEQFF.

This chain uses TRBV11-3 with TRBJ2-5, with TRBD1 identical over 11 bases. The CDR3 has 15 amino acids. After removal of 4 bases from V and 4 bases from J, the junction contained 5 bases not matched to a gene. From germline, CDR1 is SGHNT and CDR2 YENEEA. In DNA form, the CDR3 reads TGTGCCAGCAGCTCGGGACAGGGGGAAACAGAGACCCAGTACTTC. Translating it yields CASSSGQGETETQYF. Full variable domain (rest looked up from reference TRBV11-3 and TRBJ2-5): EAGVVQSPRYKIIEKKQPVAFWCNPISGHNTLYWYLQNLGQGPELLIRYENEEAVDDSQLPKDRFSAERLKGVDSTLKIQPAELGDSAVYLCASSSGQGETETQYFGPGTRLLVL.

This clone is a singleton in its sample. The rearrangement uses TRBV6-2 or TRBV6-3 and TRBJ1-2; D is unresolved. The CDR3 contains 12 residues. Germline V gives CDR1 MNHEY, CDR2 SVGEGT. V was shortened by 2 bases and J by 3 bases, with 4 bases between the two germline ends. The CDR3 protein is CASSYRDYGYTF. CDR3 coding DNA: TGTGCCAGCAGTTACAGGGACTATGGCTACACCTTC.

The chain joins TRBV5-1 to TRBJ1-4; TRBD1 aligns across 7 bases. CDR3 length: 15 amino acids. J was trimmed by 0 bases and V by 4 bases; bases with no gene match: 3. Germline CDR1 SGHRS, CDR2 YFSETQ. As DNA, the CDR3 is TGCGCCAGCAGCCTTGACAGGGCAACTAATGAAAAACTGTTTTTT. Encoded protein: CASSLDRATNEKLFF. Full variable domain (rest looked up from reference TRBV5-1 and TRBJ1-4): KAGVTQTPRYLIKTRGQQVTLSCSPISGHRSVSWYQQTPGQGLQFLFEYFSETQRNKGNFPGRFSGRQFSNSRSEMNVSTLELGDSALYLCASSLDRATNEKLFFGSGTQLSVL.

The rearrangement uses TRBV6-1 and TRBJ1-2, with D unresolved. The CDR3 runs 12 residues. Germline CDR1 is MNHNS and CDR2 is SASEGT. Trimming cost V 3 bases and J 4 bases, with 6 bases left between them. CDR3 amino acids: CASSDNTYGYTF. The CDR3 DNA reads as TGTGCCAGCAGTGACAACACCTATGGCTACACCTTC.

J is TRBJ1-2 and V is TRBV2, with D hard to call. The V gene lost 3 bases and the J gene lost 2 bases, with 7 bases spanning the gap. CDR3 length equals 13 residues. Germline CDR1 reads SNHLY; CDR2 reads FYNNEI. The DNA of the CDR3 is TGTGCCAGCAGTGATCCAGAAAACTATGGCTACACCTTC. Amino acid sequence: CASSDPENYGYTF.

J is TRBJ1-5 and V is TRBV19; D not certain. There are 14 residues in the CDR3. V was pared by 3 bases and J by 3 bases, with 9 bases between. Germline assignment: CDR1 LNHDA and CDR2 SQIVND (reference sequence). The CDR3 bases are TGTGCCAGTAGTATTATGCAGCCCAATCAGCCCCAGCATTTT. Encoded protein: CASSIMQPNQPQHF. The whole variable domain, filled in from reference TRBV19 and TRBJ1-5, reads DGGITQSPKYLFRKEGQNVTLSCEQNLNHDAMYWYRQDPGQGLRLIYYSQIVNDFQKGDIAEGYSVSREKKESFPLTVTSAQKNPTAFYLCASSIMQPNQPQHFGDGTRLSIL.

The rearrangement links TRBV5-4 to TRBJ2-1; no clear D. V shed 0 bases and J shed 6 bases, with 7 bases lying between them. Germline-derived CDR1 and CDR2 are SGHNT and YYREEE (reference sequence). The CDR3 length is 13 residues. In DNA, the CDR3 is TGTGCCAGCAGCTTGGACGAGTTCAATGAGCAGTTCTTC. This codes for CASSLDEFNEQFF.

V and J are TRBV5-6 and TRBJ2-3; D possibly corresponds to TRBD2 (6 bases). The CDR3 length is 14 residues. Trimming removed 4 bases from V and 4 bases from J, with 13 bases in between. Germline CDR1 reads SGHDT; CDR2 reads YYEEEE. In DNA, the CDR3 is TGTGCCAGCAGCCCTACGGCGGGGCCAGATACGCAGTATTTT. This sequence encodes CASSPTAGPDTQYF. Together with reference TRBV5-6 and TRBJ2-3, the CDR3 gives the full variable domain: DAGVTQSPTHLIKTRGQQVTLRCSPKSGHDTVSWYQQALGQGPQFIFQYYEEEERQRGNFPDRFSGHQFPNYSSELNVNALLLGDSALYLCASSPTAGPDTQYFGPGTRLTVL.

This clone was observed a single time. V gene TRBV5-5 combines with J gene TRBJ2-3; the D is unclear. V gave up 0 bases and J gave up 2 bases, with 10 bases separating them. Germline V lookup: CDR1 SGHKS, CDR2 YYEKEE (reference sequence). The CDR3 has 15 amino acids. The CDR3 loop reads CASSLGGVVTDTQYF. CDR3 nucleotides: TGTGCCAGCAGCTTGGGAGGTGTAGTCACAGATACGCAGTATTTT.

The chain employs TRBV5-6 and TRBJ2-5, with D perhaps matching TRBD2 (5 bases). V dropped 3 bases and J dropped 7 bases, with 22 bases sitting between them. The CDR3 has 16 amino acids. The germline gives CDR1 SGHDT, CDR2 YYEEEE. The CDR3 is CASSSLGLLVVRTQYF. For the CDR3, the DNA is TGTGCCAGCAGCTCACTAGGACTGCTGGTCGTTCGGACCCAGTACTTC.

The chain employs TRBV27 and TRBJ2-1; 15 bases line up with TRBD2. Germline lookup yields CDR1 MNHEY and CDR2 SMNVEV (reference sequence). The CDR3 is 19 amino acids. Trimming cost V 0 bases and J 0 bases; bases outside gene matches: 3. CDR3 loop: CASSLSGLAGGDSYNEQFF. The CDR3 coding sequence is TGTGCCAGCAGTTTATCAGGACTAGCGGGAGGGGACTCCTACAATGAGCAGTTCTTC.